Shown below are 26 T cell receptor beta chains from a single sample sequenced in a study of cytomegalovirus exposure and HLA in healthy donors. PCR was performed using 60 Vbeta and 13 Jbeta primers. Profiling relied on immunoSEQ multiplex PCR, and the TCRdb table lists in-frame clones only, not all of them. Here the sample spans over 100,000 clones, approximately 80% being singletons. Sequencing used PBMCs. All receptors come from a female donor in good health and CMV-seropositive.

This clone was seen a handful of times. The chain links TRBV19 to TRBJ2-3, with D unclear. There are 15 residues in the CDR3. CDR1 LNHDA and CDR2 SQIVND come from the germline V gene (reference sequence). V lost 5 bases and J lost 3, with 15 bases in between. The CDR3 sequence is CASSPSPQMTDTQYF. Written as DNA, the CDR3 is TGTGCCAGTAGTCCAAGCCCCCAAATGACAGATACGCAGTATTTT. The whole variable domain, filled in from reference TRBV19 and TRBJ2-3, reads DGGITQSPKYLFRKEGQNVTLSCEQNLNHDAMYWYRQDPGQGLRLIYYSQIVNDFQKGDIAEGYSVSREKKESFPLTVTSAQKNPTAFYLCASSPSPQMTDTQYFGPGTRLTVL.

Written as DNA, the CDR3 is TGTGCCAGTAGTATAGGTGTGGGGACTAGCGGGGGGGCTTTCTTC. Residues: CASSIGVGTSGGAFF. V gene TRBV19 combines with J gene TRBJ2-1, with TRBD2 matching over 16 bases. The V gene's germline CDR1 is LNHDA and CDR2 SQIVND (reference sequence). J was trimmed by 16 bases and V by 1 base; bases with no gene match: 7. This CDR3 comprises 15 residues. Full variable domain (outside the CDR3, taken from reference TRBV19 and TRBJ2-1): DGGITQSPKYLFRKEGQNVTLSCEQNLNHDAMYWYRQDPGQGLRLIYYSQIVNDFQKGDIAEGYSVSREKKESFPLTVTSAQKNPTAFYLCASSIGVGTSGGAFFGPGTRLTVL.

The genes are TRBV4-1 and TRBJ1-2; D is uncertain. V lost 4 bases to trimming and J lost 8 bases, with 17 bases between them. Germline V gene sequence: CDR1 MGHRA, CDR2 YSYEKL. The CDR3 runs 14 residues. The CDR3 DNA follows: TGCGCCAGCAGCCCCCAGGCATCGGGGTTGGGCTACACCTTC. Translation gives CASSPQASGLGYTF.

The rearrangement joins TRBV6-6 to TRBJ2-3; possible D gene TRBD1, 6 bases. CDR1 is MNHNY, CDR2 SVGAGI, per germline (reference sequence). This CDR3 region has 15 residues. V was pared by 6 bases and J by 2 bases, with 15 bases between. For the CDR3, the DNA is TGTGCCAGCAGGAGGGGGAACAGCTACACAGATACGCAGTATTTT. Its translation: CASRRGNSYTDTQYF.

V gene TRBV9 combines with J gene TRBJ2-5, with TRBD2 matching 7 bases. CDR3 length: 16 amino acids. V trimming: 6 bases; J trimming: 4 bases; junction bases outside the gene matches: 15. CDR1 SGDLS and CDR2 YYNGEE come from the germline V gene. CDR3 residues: CASTLRGEGSGETQYF. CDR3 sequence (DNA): TGTGCCAGCACCCTAAGAGGGGAGGGGAGCGGAGAGACCCAGTACTTC.

The CDR3 sequence: CASRGRGNTDTQYF. DNA for the CDR3: TGTGCCAGCAGAGGTCGGGGAAACACAGATACGCAGTATTTT. The chain combines TRBV6-6 with TRBJ2-3; D is possibly TRBD2 (5 bases). V was shortened by 6 bases and J by 2 bases, with 12 bases between the two germline ends. The CDR3 contains 14 residues. Germline V CDR1 and CDR2: MNHNY, SVGAGI (reference sequence).

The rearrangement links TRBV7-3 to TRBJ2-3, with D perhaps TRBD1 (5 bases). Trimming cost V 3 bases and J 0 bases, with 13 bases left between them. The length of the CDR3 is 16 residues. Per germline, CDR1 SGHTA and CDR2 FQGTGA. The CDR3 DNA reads TGTGCCAGCAGCTTTTATCAGGGCCCTAGCACAGATACGCAGTATTTT. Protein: CASSFYQGPSTDTQYF. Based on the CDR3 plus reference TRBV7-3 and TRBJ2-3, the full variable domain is GAGVSQTPSNKVTEKGKYVELRCDPISGHTALYWYRQSLGQGPEFLIYFQGTGAADDSGLPNDRFFAVRPEGSVSTLKIQRTERGDSAVYLCASSFYQGPSTDTQYFGPGTRLTVL.

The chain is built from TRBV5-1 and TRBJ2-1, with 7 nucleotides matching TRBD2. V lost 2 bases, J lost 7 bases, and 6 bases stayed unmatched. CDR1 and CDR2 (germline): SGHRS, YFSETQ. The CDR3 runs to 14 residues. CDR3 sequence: CASSFPGGPNEQFF. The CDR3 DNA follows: TGCGCCAGCAGCTTCCCGGGAGGTCCAAATGAGCAGTTCTTC.

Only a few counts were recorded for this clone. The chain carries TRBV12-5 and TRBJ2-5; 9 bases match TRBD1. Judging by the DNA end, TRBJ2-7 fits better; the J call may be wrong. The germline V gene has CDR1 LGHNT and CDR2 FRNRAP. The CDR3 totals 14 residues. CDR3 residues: CASVPGDRDYEQYF. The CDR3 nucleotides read TGTGCTAGTGTTCCCGGGGACAGGGACTACGAGCAGTACTTC.

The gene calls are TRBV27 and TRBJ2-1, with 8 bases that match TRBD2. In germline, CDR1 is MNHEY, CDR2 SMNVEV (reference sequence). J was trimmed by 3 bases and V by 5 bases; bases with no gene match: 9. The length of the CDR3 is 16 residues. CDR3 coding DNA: TGTGCCAGCAGTGCCCGGGAAGCGGGAGACTACAATGAGCAGTTCTTC. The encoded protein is CASSAREAGDYNEQFF.

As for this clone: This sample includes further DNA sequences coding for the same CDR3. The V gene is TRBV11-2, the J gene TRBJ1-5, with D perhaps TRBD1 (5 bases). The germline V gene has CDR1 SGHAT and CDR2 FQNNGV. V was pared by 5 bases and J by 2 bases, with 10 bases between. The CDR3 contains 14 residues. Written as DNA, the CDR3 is TGTGCCAGCAGCGGTGAAGGGGGCAATCAGCCCCAGCATTTT. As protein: CASSGEGGNQPQHF.

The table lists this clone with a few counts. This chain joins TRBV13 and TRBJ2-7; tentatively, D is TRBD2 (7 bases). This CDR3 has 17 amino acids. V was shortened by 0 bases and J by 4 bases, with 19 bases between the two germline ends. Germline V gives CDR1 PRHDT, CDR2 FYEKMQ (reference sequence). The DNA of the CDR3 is TGTGCCAGCAGCTTAGGATCCACGGGGGGCGGTAGGTACGAGCAGTACTTC. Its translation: CASSLGSTGGGRYEQYF.

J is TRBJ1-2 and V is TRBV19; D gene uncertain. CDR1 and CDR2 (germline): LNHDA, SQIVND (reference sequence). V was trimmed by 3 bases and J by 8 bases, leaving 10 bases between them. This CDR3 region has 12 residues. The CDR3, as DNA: TGTGCCAGTAGTATCCCCGGGTGGGGCTACACCTTC. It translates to CASSIPGWGYTF. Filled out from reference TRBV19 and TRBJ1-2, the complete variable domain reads DGGITQSPKYLFRKEGQNVTLSCEQNLNHDAMYWYRQDPGQGLRLIYYSQIVNDFQKGDIAEGYSVSREKKESFPLTVTSAQKNPTAFYLCASSIPGWGYTFGSGTRLTVV.

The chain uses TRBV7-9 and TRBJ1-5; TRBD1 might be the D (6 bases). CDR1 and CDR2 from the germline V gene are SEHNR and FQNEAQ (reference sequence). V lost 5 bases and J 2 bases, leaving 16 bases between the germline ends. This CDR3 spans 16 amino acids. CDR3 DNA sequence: TGTGCCAGCAGCCGTGATACAGGGTTCGGCAATCAGCCCCAGCATTTT. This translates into CASSRDTGFGNQPQHF.

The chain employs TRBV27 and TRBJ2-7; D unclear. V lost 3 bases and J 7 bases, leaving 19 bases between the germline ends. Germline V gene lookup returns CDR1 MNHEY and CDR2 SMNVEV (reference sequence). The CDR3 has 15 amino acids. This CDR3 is CASSFQIGSRREQYF. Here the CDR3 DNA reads TGTGCCAGCAGTTTCCAAATAGGATCTCGGAGAGAGCAGTACTTC.

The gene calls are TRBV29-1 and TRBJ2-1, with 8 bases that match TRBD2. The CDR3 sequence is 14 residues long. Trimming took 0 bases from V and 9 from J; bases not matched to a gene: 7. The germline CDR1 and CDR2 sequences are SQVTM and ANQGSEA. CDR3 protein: CSVEEQREFSEQFF. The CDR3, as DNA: TGCAGCGTTGAAGAACAGCGGGAGTTTAGTGAGCAGTTCTTC.

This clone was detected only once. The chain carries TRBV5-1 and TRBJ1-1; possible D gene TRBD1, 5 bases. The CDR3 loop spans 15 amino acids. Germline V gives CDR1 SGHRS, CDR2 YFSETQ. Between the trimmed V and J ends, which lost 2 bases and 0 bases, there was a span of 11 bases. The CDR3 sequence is CASSLEAGMNTEAFF. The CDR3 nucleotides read TGCGCCAGCAGCTTAGAGGCAGGGATGAACACTGAAGCTTTCTTT.

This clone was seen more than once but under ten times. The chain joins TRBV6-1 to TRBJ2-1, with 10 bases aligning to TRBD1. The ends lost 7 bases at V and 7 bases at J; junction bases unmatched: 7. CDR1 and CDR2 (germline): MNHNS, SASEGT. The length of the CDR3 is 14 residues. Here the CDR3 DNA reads TGTGCCAGCACCTGGACAGGGGGTCGGAATGAGCAGTTCTTC. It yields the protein CASTWTGGRNEQFF.

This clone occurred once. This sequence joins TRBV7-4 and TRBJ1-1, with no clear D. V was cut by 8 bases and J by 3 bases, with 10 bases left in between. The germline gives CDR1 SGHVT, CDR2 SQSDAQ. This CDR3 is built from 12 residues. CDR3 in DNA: TGTGCCAGCCCTTCGCTACACACTGAAGCTTTCTTT. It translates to CASPSLHTEAFF.

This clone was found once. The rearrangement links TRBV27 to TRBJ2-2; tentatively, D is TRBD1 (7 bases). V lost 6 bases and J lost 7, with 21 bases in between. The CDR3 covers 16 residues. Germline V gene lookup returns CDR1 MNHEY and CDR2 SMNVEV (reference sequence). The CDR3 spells CASSLSPGGGFGELFF. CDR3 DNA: TGTGCCAGCAGCCTATCGCCAGGGGGAGGTTTCGGGGAGCTGTTTTTT.

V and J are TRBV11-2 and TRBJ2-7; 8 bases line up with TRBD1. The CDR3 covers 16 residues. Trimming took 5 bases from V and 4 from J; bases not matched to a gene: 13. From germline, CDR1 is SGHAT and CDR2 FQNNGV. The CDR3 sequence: CASSTKPGQAAYEQYF. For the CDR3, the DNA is TGTGCCAGCAGCACCAAGCCGGGACAGGCCGCTTACGAGCAGTACTTC.

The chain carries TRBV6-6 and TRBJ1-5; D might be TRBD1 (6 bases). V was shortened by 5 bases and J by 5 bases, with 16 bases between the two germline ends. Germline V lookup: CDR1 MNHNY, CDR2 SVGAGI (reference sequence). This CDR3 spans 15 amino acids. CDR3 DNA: TGTGCCAGCAGTCAGCGACAGGTACTAGATCAGCCCCAGCATTTT. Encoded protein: CASSQRQVLDQPQHF.

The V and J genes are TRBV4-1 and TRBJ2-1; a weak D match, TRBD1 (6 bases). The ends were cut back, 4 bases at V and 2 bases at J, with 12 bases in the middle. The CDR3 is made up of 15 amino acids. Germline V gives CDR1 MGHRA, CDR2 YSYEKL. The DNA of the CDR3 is TGCGCCAGCAGCCTTGTCAGGGGAACCTACAATGAGCAGTTCTTC. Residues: CASSLVRGTYNEQFF.

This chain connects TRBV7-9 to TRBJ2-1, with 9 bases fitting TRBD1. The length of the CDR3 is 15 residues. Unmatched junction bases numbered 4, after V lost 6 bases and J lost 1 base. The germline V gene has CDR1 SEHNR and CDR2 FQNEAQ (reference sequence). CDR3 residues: CASRPGTGSYNEQFF. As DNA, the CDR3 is TGTGCCAGCAGGCCCGGGACAGGGTCCTACAATGAGCAGTTCTTC.

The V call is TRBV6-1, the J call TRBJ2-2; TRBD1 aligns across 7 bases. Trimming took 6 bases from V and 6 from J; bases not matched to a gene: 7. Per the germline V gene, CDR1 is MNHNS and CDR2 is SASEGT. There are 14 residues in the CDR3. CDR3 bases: TGTGCCAGCAGGGGGACAGTCCTTGCCGGGGAGCTGTTTTTT. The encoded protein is CASRGTVLAGELFF.

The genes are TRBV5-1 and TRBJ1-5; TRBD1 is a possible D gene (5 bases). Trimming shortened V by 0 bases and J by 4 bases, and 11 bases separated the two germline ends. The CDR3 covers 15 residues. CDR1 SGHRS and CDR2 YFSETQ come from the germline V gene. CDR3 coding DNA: TGCGCCAGCAGCTTGGAGGCAGGGAAAAATCAGCCCCAGCATTTT. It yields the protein CASSLEAGKNQPQHF.